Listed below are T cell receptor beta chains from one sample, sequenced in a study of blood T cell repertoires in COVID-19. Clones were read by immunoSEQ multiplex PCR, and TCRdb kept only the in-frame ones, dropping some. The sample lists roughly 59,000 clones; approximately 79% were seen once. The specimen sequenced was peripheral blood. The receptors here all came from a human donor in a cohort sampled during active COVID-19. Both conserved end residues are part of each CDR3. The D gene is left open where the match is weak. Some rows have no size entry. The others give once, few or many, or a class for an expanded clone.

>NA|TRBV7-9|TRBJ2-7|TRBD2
TGTGCCAGCAGCTCGCTAGCGGGAACCACCTACGAGCAGTACTTC
CASSSLAGTTYEQYF
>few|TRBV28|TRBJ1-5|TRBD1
TGTGCCAGCCAACGGGGGACAGGAGACAATCAGCCCCAGCATTTT
CASQRGTGDNQPQHF
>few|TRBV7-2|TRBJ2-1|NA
TGTGCCAGCAGCTTAGGCAGATTCAATGAGCAGTTCTTC
CASSLGRFNEQFF
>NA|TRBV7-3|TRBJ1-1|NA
TGTGCCAGCACCCCTCTCGGGGGGACTGAAGCTTTCTTT
CASTPLGGTEAFF
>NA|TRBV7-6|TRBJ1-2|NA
TGTGCCAGCAGCTTAGAGCACGGGCGGGTTTCATATGGCTACACCTTC
CASSLEHGRVSYGYTF
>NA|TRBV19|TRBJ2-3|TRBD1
TGTGCCAGTAGTGGCCGGGGACAGCGCACAGATACGCAGTATTTT
CASSGRGQRTDTQYF
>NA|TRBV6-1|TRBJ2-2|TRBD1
TGTGCCAGCAGTGGAGGGACAGGGGGCTCGTCCGGGGAGCTGTTTTTT
CASSGGTGGSSGELFF
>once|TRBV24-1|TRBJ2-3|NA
TGTGCCACCAGTGATTTAGGAACAGGGCAAGATACGCAGTATTTT
CATSDLGTGQDTQYF
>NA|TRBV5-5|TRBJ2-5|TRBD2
TGTGCCAGCAGCTTGGGAGGGGCGGGAGTGGTAGAGACCCAGTACTTC
CASSLGGAGVVETQYF
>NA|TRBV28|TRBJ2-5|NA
TGTGCCAGCATGAGTGAAACAGGCCCCAGTCTGAGGGAGACCCAGTACTTC
CASMSETGPSLRETQYF
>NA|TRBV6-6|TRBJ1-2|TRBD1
TGTGCCAGCAGGCCCGCGACAGGGGGGGCCTATGGCTACACCTTC
CASRPATGGAYGYTF
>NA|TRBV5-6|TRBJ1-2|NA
TGTGCCAGCAGCTTTTATAGGGGAGGAGTTCGGGGCTACACCTTC
CASSFYRGGVRGYTF
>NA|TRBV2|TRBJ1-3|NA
TGTGCCAGCAGTGAGGGGGCCCTCTCTGGAAACACCATATATTTT
CASSEGALSGNTIYF
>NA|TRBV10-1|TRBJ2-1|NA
TGCGCCAGCAGTGAGGTTCTGAGCGGAGCCTACAATGAGCAGTTCTTC
CASSEVLSGAYNEQFF
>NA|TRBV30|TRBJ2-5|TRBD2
TGTGCCTGGAGTCCTAACCCAGGCGGGAGAGGGACCCAGTACTTC
CAWSPNPGGRGTQYF
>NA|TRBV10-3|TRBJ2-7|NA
TGTGCCATCAGTGAGTCGTGGCAGGCCTCCTACGAGCAGTACTTC
CAISESWQASYEQYF
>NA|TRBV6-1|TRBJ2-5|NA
TGTGCCAGCAGTGAATGGGAGCACGGCACTCAAGAGACCCAGTACTTC
CASSEWEHGTQETQYF
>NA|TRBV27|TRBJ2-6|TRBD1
TGTGCCAGCAGTTTTTTAGGGGGCGTCTCCGGGGCCAACGTCCTGACTTTC
CASSFLGGVSGANVLTF
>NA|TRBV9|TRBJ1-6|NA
TGTGCCAGCAGCGTAGCTGGCCAGTATAATTCACCCCTCCACTTT
CASSVAGQYNSPLHF
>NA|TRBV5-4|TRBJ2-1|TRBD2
TGTGCCAGCAGCCCCAGACTAGCGTCTAATGAGCAGTTCTTC
CASSPRLASNEQFF
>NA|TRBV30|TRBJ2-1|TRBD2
TGTGCCTGGAGTACCGGGACTAGGGGCAGTGAGCAGTTCTTC
CAWSTGTRGSEQFF
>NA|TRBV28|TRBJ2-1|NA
TGTGCCAGCCCTACTAAAAGGACCTACAATGAGCAGTTCTTC
CASPTKRTYNEQFF